The next 27 T cell receptor beta chains were all read from a single sample in a study of metastatic and nonmetastatic thyroid tumors. The entire patient cohort was treatment-naive prior to thyroid surgery. TCRdb re-called clones from the PCR reads using MiXCR. The profile shows 20,000 to 25,000 clones, approximately 15% of them singletons. The sequencing input was blood. Receptors were obtained from a female donor with papillary thyroid cancer or a benign thyroid nodule (not recorded which). Some clones in this sample may be carry-over from other donors' samples.

This clone was found many times. The V call is TRBV6-2 or TRBV6-3, the J call TRBJ2-1, with 7 bases aligning to TRBD1. V shed 5 bases, J shed 4 bases, and the junction held 8 bases outside the gene matches. This CDR3 has 15 residues. Germline lookup yields CDR1 MNHEY and CDR2 SVGEGT. The CDR3 DNA sequence: TGTGCCAGCAGTCTGACAGGGTCCGTTTACAATGAGCAGTTCTTC. Protein product: CASSLTGSVYNEQFF.

This clone has ten or more counts. This same CDR3 is encoded by further DNA sequences in the sample. The chain joins TRBV12-3 or TRBV12-4 to TRBJ2-5; TRBD2 matches at 8 bases. The CDR3 runs to 15 residues. V shed 3 bases and J 5 bases; nucleotides not matched to a gene: 8. The CDR3 DNA follows: TGTGCCAGCAGTTTGGGAGGACTAGCAGGGGAGACCCAGTACTTC. Residues: CASSLGGLAGETQYF.

This clone was recorded many times. The chain combines TRBV12-5 with TRBJ2-1, with D tentatively TRBD1 or TRBD2 (6 bases each). This CDR3 spans 16 amino acids. Trimming cost V 3 bases and J 2 bases, with 14 bases left between them. Germline V CDR1 and CDR2: LGHNT, FRNRAP. CDR3 nucleotide sequence: TGTGCTAGTGGTTTAATCCGGGGGCCCGCCTACAATGAGCAGTTCTTC. Translated, it gives CASGLIRGPAYNEQFF. The full variable domain, with the rest looked up from reference TRBV12-5 and TRBJ2-1, is DARVTQTPRHKVTEMGQEVTMRCQPILGHNTVFWYRQTMMQGLELLAYFRNRAPLDDSGMPKDRFSAEMPDATLATLKIQPSEPRDSAVYFCASGLIRGPAYNEQFFGPGTRLTVL.

This clone was seen once. One base away lies a much larger clone, so this may be a sequencing read error. The chain carries TRBV27 and TRBJ2-7; D could derive from TRBD1 or TRBD2 (5 bases each). V lost 5 bases and J 1 base, leaving 9 bases between the germline ends. The germline CDR1 and CDR2 sequences are MNHEY and SMNVEV (reference sequence). This CDR3 spans 13 amino acids. The CDR3, as DNA: TGTGCCAGCAGTCGGGGACGGTCCTACGAGCAGTACTTC. It codes for CASSRGRSYEQYF.

The V call is TRBV27, the J call TRBJ2-7; 7 bases line up with TRBD1. CDR1 is MNHEY, CDR2 SMNVEV, per germline (reference sequence). The trim removed 6 bases at V and 3 bases at J, leaving 8 bases unmatched. This CDR3 has 14 amino acids. In DNA, the CDR3 is TGTGCCAGCAGCCGGACAGGACTTATCTACGAGCAGTACTTC. As protein: CASSRTGLIYEQYF.

This chain links TRBV18 with TRBJ1-1, with D unclear. The CDR3 extends over 15 amino acids. CDR1 and CDR2 (germline): KGHSH, LQKENI. Trimming took 1 base from V and 0 from J, leaving 9 bases between them. This chain's CDR3 is CASSPRVDMNTEAFF. As DNA, the CDR3 is TGTGCCAGCTCACCACGGGTCGACATGAACACTGAAGCTTTCTTT.

CDR3: CASSDDRYEQYF. CDR3 bases: TGTGCCAGCAGCGACGACCGCTACGAGCAGTACTTC. The chain joins TRBV6-1 to TRBJ2-7; D is uncertain. Germline CDR1 is MNHNS and CDR2 is SASEGT. V lost 6 bases and J lost 3, with 9 bases in between. The CDR3 totals 12 residues.

This clone was seen ten or more times. The rearrangement joins TRBV5-1 to TRBJ2-1, with 7 bases identical to TRBD2. Trimming removed 0 bases from V and 3 bases from J; junction bases left unmatched: 6. Germline V gives CDR1 SGHRS, CDR2 YFSETQ. This CDR3 contains 16 residues. CDR3 in amino acids: CASSLDGREGYNEQFF. In DNA form, the CDR3 reads TGCGCCAGCAGCTTGGATGGGAGGGAGGGCTACAATGAGCAGTTCTTC.

This clone was counted ten times or more. This rearrangement joins TRBV20-1 to TRBJ2-5; TRBD2 aligns across 9 bases. The ends lost 7 bases at V and 1 base at J; junction bases unmatched: 7. Per germline, CDR1 DFQATT and CDR2 SNEGSKA (reference sequence). The CDR3 contains 14 residues. The CDR3 sequence is CSGVGAGGQETQYF. Here the CDR3 DNA reads TGCAGTGGCGTCGGAGCGGGGGGCCAAGAGACCCAGTACTTC.

This clone showed up many times. This sequence joins TRBV5-1 and TRBJ2-3; 7 nucleotides agree with TRBD1. CDR3 size: 16 residues. J lost 2 bases, V lost 4 bases, and 10 bases had no gene match. Germline CDR1 is SGHRS and CDR2 is YFSETQ. CDR3 nucleotides: TGCGCCAGCAGCACCGGAAGGGACAGATCCACAGATACGCAGTATTTT. It yields the protein CASSTGRDRSTDTQYF.

This clone was counted many times. The chain has TRBV4-1 and TRBJ1-4, with no clear D. Germline V gives CDR1 MGHRA, CDR2 YSYEKL. The CDR3 covers 14 residues. V was cut by 3 bases and J by 8 bases, with 13 bases left in between. Here the CDR3 reads CASSQANLGEKLFF. The CDR3 nucleotides are TGCGCCAGCAGCCAGGCTAACTTAGGGGAAAAACTGTTTTTT.

The chain carries TRBV28 and TRBJ2-3; D unresolved. This CDR3 has 14 amino acids. CDR1 is MDHEN and CDR2 is SYDVKM in the germline V gene. V was clipped by 6 bases and J by 6 bases, with 16 bases between them. The CDR3 DNA is TGTGCCAGCAGCCGAGACTCCTCTCTTGATACGCAGTATTTT. Protein product: CASSRDSSLDTQYF. The full variable domain, with the rest looked up from reference TRBV28 and TRBJ2-3, is DVKVTQSSRYLVKRTGEKVFLECVQDMDHENMFWYRQDPGLGLRLIYFSYDVKMKEKGDIPEGYSVSREKKERFSLILESASTNQTSMYLCASSRDSSLDTQYFGPGTRLTVL.

This clone occurred a few times. J is TRBJ2-7 and V is TRBV2; D is unclear. In germline, CDR1 is SNHLY, CDR2 FYNNEI. The CDR3 is made up of 12 amino acids. V dropped 2 bases and J dropped 4 bases, with 6 bases sitting between them. The CDR3 DNA reads as TGTGCCAGCAGTGAACGGCGGTACGAGCAGTACTTC. Translation gives CASSERRYEQYF.

This clone was counted at least ten times. The chain is built from TRBV19 and TRBJ2-1, with D maybe TRBD2 (5 bases). The CDR3 totals 16 residues. Germline-derived CDR1 and CDR2 are LNHDA and SQIVND (reference sequence). Between the trimmed V and J ends, which lost 2 bases and 0 bases, there was a span of 11 bases. CDR3 nucleotides: TGTGCCAGTAGTATATCGAGGGTCAGCTCCTACAATGAGCAGTTCTTC. This sequence encodes CASSISRVSSYNEQFF.

This clone came up a few times. This chain uses TRBV4-3 with TRBJ1-4; D unresolved. CDR1 and CDR2 (germline): LGHNA, YSLEER. The CDR3 spans 17 residues. Trimming left V 1 base short and J 2 bases short, with 14 bases between. The chain's CDR3 is CASSQGIGRVTNEKLFF. CDR3 nucleotides: TGCGCCAGCAGCCAAGGGATCGGCCGGGTCACTAATGAAAAACTGTTTTTT.

The chain couples TRBV11-2 to TRBJ2-2; TRBD1 agrees at 9 bases. Per the germline V gene, CDR1 is SGHAT and CDR2 is FQNNGV. The ends lost 4 bases at V and 6 bases at J; junction bases unmatched: 12. This CDR3 comprises 17 residues. The CDR3 loop is CASSWDRAFIRAGELFF. In nucleotides, the CDR3 is TGTGCCAGCAGCTGGGACAGGGCTTTTATTCGGGCCGGGGAGCTGTTTTTT. Drawing the rest from reference TRBV11-2 and TRBJ2-2, the complete variable domain is EAGVAQSPRYKIIEKRQSVAFWCNPISGHATLYWYQQILGQGPKLLIQFQNNGVVDDSQLPKDRFSAERLKGVDSTLKIQPAKLEDSAVYLCASSWDRAFIRAGELFFGEGSRLTVL.

The sample holds many counts of this clone. V is TRBV28 and J is TRBJ2-1; D is ambiguous. The CDR3 covers 12 residues. Looked up from germline, CDR1 is MDHEN and CDR2 is SYDVKM. With 8 bases removed from V and 6 bases from J, the gap between germline ends came to 11 bases. CDR3 DNA sequence: TGTGCCAGCGAGTTTGGTTCCAATGAGCAGTTCTTC. Translation: CASEFGSNEQFF.

This clone was counted at least ten times. V and J are TRBV6-1 and TRBJ1-6; D gene ambiguous. Trimming removed 2 bases from V and 2 bases from J, with 22 bases in between. There are 20 residues in the CDR3. Germline lookup yields CDR1 MNHNS and CDR2 SASEGT. CDR3 protein: CASSEFRIGLLRTYNSPLHF. The CDR3 DNA reads as TGTGCCAGCAGTGAATTTCGTATCGGACTCTTGAGAACCTATAATTCACCCCTCCACTTT.

This rearrangement joins TRBV10-2 to TRBJ2-7; TRBD2 might be the D (5 bases). Trimming cost V 11 bases and J 0 bases, with 8 bases left between them. The V gene's germline CDR1 is WSHSY and CDR2 SAAADI. This CDR3 region has 11 residues. CDR3: CAGGHSYEQYF. The CDR3 coding sequence is TGCGCCGGCGGGCACTCCTACGAGCAGTACTTC.

This clone rates as medium-sized (0.01 to 0.1%). This chain uses TRBV27 with TRBJ2-7; 7 bases are shared with TRBD1. The CDR3 is 13 amino acids. The ends lost 4 bases at V and 5 bases at J; junction bases unmatched: 5. The germline CDR1 and CDR2 sequences are MNHEY and SMNVEV (reference sequence). CDR3 nucleotide sequence: TGTGCCAGCAGTTCCTACAGGGGAAACGAGCAGTACTTC. This sequence encodes CASSSYRGNEQYF.

By frequency in the sample, this clone is medium-sized. The J gene is TRBJ1-2, the V gene TRBV6-2 or TRBV6-3; D unresolved. Trimming left V 3 bases short and J 7 bases short, with 6 bases between. CDR1 and CDR2 from the germline V gene are MNHEY and SVGEGT. The length of the CDR3 is 11 residues. The CDR3 nucleotides read TGTGCCAGCAGTTATTACGGTGGCTACACCTTC. It yields the protein CASSYYGGYTF.

This clone was recorded at least ten times. The rearrangement uses TRBV5-8 and TRBJ2-2, with D perhaps assigned TRBD1 or TRBD2 (5 bases each). The V gene's germline CDR1 is SGHTS and CDR2 YDEGEE. The CDR3 has 15 amino acids. Trimming removed 6 bases from V and 3 bases from J, with 15 bases in between. CDR3 sequence: CASTTRGGHTGELFF. In nucleotides, the CDR3 is TGTGCCAGCACCACACGGGGCGGACACACCGGGGAGCTGTTTTTT.

The table lists this clone with many counts. The V and J genes are TRBV5-8 and TRBJ2-3, with D perhaps being TRBD1 or TRBD2 (6 bases each). This CDR3 region has 17 residues. Germline CDR1 reads SGHTS; CDR2 reads YDEGEE. Trimming shortened V by 4 bases and J by 4 bases, and 22 bases separated the two germline ends. CDR3 nucleotides: TGTGCCAGCAGCGTAGAACCGGGGGCAGGGCGCCCAGATACGCAGTATTTT. Protein sequence: CASSVEPGAGRPDTQYF.

By share, this clone counts as medium-sized (0.01 to 0.1%). V usage is TRBV6-2 or TRBV6-3 and J usage is TRBJ2-7, with a tentative D call TRBD2 (5 bases). V lost 6 bases and J 3 bases, leaving 15 bases between the germline ends. The length of the CDR3 is 14 residues. The germline V gene encodes CDR1 MNHEY and CDR2 SVGEGT. The CDR3 region is CASRSVGESYEQYF. CDR3 sequence (DNA): TGTGCCAGCAGGTCAGTCGGGGAAAGCTACGAGCAGTACTTC.

V gene TRBV6-2 or TRBV6-3 combines with J gene TRBJ2-7; TRBD2 matches at 7 bases. The V gene end was trimmed by 6 bases and the J gene end by 3 bases; junction bases not matched to a gene: 17. Looked up from germline, CDR1 is MNHEY and CDR2 is SVGEGT. The length of the CDR3 is 17 residues. In nucleotides, the CDR3 is TGTGCCAGCAGCCGCTTGCAGGTCAGCGGGGAGGTCTACGAGCAGTACTTC. This encodes CASSRLQVSGEVYEQYF.

There are many counts of this clone. The rearrangement uses TRBV19 and TRBJ1-4; D is ambiguous. CDR1 is LNHDA, CDR2 SQIVND, per germline (reference sequence). V was shortened by 3 bases and J by 6 bases, with 14 bases between the two germline ends. The CDR3 consists of 15 residues. The CDR3 coding sequence is TGTGCCAGTAGTATGGTTTGGACGGGATATGAAAAACTGTTTTTT. Protein product: CASSMVWTGYEKLFF.

This clone was found many times. A much more abundant neighbour one base away suggests this may be a read error. The CDR3 end shows no conserved phenylalanine or tryptophan, and so a read error is likely. This sequence joins TRBV5-1 and TRBJ2-7, with D perhaps TRBD2 (5 bases). Germline CDR1 reads SGHRS; CDR2 reads YFSETQ. The CDR3 has 15 residues. V lost 0 bases to trimming and J lost 0 bases, with 10 bases between them. The CDR3 sequence: CASSLDPGSSYEQYL. Written as DNA, the CDR3 is TGCGCCAGCAGCTTGGATCCGGGGAGCTCCTACGAGCAGTACCTC.